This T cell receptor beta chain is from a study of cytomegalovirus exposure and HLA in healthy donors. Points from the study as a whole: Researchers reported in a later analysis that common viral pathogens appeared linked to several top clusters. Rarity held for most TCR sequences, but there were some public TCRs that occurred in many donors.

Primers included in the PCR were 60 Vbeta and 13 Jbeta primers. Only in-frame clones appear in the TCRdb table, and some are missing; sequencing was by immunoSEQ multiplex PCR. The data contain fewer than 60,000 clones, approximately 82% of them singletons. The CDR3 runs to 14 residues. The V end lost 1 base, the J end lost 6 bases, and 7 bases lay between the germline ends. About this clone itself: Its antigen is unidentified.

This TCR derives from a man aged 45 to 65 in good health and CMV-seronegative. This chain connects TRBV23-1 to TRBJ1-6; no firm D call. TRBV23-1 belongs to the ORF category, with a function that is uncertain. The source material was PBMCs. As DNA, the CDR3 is TGCGCCAGCAGTCAATGCTACAGTAATTCACCCCTCCACTTT. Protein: CASSQCYSNSPLHF.